These T cell receptor beta chains were read from a single sample in a study of identical twins. TCRdb re-derived calls from the 5' RACE reads in MiXCR, one entry per CDR3 protein. Counted here are hundreds of thousands of distinct CDR3 sequences, 9% to 15% occurring once; the ten biggest clones make up around 1.6%. The sample was also linked to a second study, of yellow fever vaccine responses in identical twins.

Sequencing was carried out using PBMCs. Source of these receptors: a woman between 18 and 29 years old in good health. Both conserved end residues are part of each CDR3. Fields, in order: J gene, V gene, D gene, clone size, CDR3 DNA, CDR3 protein. The D gene is left open where the match is weak. Size tells how often a clone was seen (once, few, many) or the class of an expanded clone, and some rows leave it out.

j_call: TRBJ2-1
v_call: TRBV12-3/TRBV12-4
d_call: NA
clone_size: many
cdr3_nt: TGTGCCAGCATAGGACTTCCCTCCTACAATGAGCAGTTCTTC
cdr3_aa: CASIGLPSYNEQFF

j_call: TRBJ2-3
v_call: TRBV20-1
d_call: NA
clone_size: NA
cdr3_nt: TGCAGTGCTAGAGCGACATCTCTCCTCACAGATACGCAGTATTTT
cdr3_aa: CSARATSLLTDTQYF

j_call: TRBJ2-3
v_call: TRBV12-3/TRBV12-4
d_call: TRBD1
clone_size: many
cdr3_nt: TGTGCCAGCAGTTCCCGGACAGGGAGCACAGATACGCAGTATTTT
cdr3_aa: CASSSRTGSTDTQYF

j_call: TRBJ1-1
v_call: TRBV6-2/TRBV6-3
d_call: NA
clone_size: few
cdr3_nt: TGTGCCAGCAGTTCTGCAATAAATGAAGCTTTCTTT
cdr3_aa: CASSSAINEAFF

j_call: TRBJ2-7
v_call: TRBV27
d_call: NA
clone_size: NA
cdr3_nt: TGTGCCAGCCTTCCGGGAACAGGGCCCTACGAGCAGTACTTC
cdr3_aa: CASLPGTGPYEQYF

j_call: TRBJ2-2
v_call: TRBV29-1
d_call: NA
clone_size: NA
cdr3_nt: TGCAGCGTTAGAGGGGGGGATTTGGCCGGGGAGCTGTTTTTT
cdr3_aa: CSVRGGDLAGELFF

j_call: TRBJ1-5
v_call: TRBV4-1
d_call: TRBD1
clone_size: few
cdr3_nt: TGCGCCAGCAGCTACCCGGGACAGGGAAATCAGCCCCAGCATTTT
cdr3_aa: CASSYPGQGNQPQHF

j_call: TRBJ2-7
v_call: TRBV12-3/TRBV12-4
d_call: TRBD1
clone_size: NA
cdr3_nt: TGTGCCAGCAACTACCGGGACAGCCGACATCCCTACGAGCAGTACTTC
cdr3_aa: CASNYRDSRHPYEQYF

j_call: TRBJ2-3
v_call: TRBV12-3/TRBV12-4
d_call: TRBD2
clone_size: few
cdr3_nt: TGTGCCAGCAGTGGGGAGACGGGGGGGCTCACAGATACGCAGTATTTT
cdr3_aa: CASSGETGGLTDTQYF

j_call: TRBJ1-4
v_call: TRBV5-5
d_call: NA
clone_size: NA
cdr3_nt: TGTGCCAGCAGCCAACAGGGTCTAACTAATGAAAAACTGTTTTTT
cdr3_aa: CASSQQGLTNEKLFF

j_call: TRBJ2-1
v_call: TRBV7-9
d_call: TRBD2
clone_size: many
cdr3_nt: TGTGCCAGCAGCGTAGCGGGTAGTAACGGTGAGCAGTTCTTC
cdr3_aa: CASSVAGSNGEQFF

j_call: TRBJ1-1
v_call: TRBV7-9
d_call: NA
clone_size: many
cdr3_nt: TGTGCCAGCACCCGATACACTGAAGCTTTCTTT
cdr3_aa: CASTRYTEAFF

j_call: TRBJ1-4
v_call: TRBV27
d_call: NA
clone_size: few
cdr3_nt: TGTGCCAGCAGTTTAGTTGGAGCTAATGAAAAACTGTTTTTT
cdr3_aa: CASSLVGANEKLFF

j_call: TRBJ2-5
v_call: TRBV11-1
d_call: TRBD2
clone_size: NA
cdr3_nt: TGTGCCAGCAGCATCGGGACTAGCGGGGTTCCAGACCAAGAGACCCAGTACTTC
cdr3_aa: CASSIGTSGVPDQETQYF

j_call: TRBJ2-1
v_call: TRBV10-3
d_call: NA
clone_size: NA
cdr3_nt: TGTGCCATCAGATTCGGTCAGGGTGCCAATTTGAACAATGAGCAGTTCTTC
cdr3_aa: CAIRFGQGANLNNEQFF

j_call: TRBJ2-3
v_call: TRBV6-1
d_call: NA
clone_size: NA
cdr3_nt: TGTGCCAGCAGTAAACACTACTCTAGCACAGATACGCAGTATTTT
cdr3_aa: CASSKHYSSTDTQYF

j_call: TRBJ2-2
v_call: TRBV27
d_call: NA
clone_size: NA
cdr3_nt: TGTGCCAGCAGTTTATCTCGGCACCTCCGGGGGATGACGGTTGGCACCGGGGAGCTGTTTTTT
cdr3_aa: CASSLSRHLRGMTVGTGELFF

j_call: TRBJ1-1
v_call: TRBV5-1
d_call: NA
clone_size: many
cdr3_nt: TGCGCCAGCAGCCTATCGACAGGACTCAACACTGAAGCTTTCTTT
cdr3_aa: CASSLSTGLNTEAFF

j_call: TRBJ1-5
v_call: TRBV6-2/TRBV6-3
d_call: NA
clone_size: few
cdr3_nt: TGTGCCAGCAGTTATACGGGGAATAGCAATCAGCCCCAGCATTTT
cdr3_aa: CASSYTGNSNQPQHF

j_call: TRBJ1-2
v_call: TRBV10-3
d_call: TRBD1
clone_size: many
cdr3_nt: TGTGCCATCAGTGAGAATGGACAGGGGGTCTATGGCTACACCTTC
cdr3_aa: CAISENGQGVYGYTF

j_call: TRBJ2-3
v_call: TRBV28
d_call: NA
clone_size: NA
cdr3_nt: TGTGCCAGCACCCGGACGTACCCTCCCACAGATACGCAGTATTTT
cdr3_aa: CASTRTYPPTDTQYF

j_call: TRBJ2-1
v_call: TRBV12-3/TRBV12-4
d_call: TRBD2
clone_size: few
cdr3_nt: TGTGCCAGCAGTTTAGGGGTGGGACTAGCAAATGAGCAGTTCTTC
cdr3_aa: CASSLGVGLANEQFF

j_call: TRBJ2-3
v_call: TRBV9
d_call: TRBD2
clone_size: NA
cdr3_nt: TGTGCCAGCAGTGTCGCGGGAGGGGGTACGCAGTATTTT
cdr3_aa: CASSVAGGGTQYF

j_call: TRBJ1-1
v_call: TRBV14
d_call: TRBD1
clone_size: few
cdr3_nt: TGTGCCAGCAGCTCCAGATACGACAGGGCTGGTGAAGCTTTCTTT
cdr3_aa: CASSSRYDRAGEAFF

j_call: TRBJ2-2
v_call: TRBV11-2
d_call: NA
clone_size: NA
cdr3_nt: TGCGCCAGCAGCTTAAGTGGACAGAACACCGGGGAGCTGTTTTTT
cdr3_aa: CASSLSGQNTGELFF

j_call: TRBJ2-1
v_call: TRBV19
d_call: TRBD2
clone_size: NA
cdr3_nt: TGTGCCAGCCGAGAGGCGGGAGAAGCATACAATGAGCAGTTCTTC
cdr3_aa: CASREAGEAYNEQFF

j_call: TRBJ2-1
v_call: TRBV4-2
d_call: NA
clone_size: many
cdr3_nt: TGTGCCAGCAGCCAAGCGGGGGTTAATTACAATGAGCAGTTCTTC
cdr3_aa: CASSQAGVNYNEQFF

j_call: TRBJ1-1
v_call: TRBV7-2
d_call: TRBD1
clone_size: few
cdr3_nt: TGTGCCAGCAGCTTAGGGGCACAGGGGCAGGCTGAAGCTTTCTTT
cdr3_aa: CASSLGAQGQAEAFF

j_call: TRBJ2-3
v_call: TRBV7-9
d_call: TRBD1
clone_size: few
cdr3_nt: TGTGCCAGCAGACCTGGGACAGGGGTCACAGATACGCAGTATTTT
cdr3_aa: CASRPGTGVTDTQYF

j_call: TRBJ1-4
v_call: TRBV20-1
d_call: TRBD1
clone_size: NA
cdr3_nt: TGCAGTGCTGATCACCCGGGACAGGGGGGATCACTGTTTTTT
cdr3_aa: CSADHPGQGGSLFF

j_call: TRBJ1-1
v_call: TRBV10-3
d_call: NA
clone_size: many
cdr3_nt: TGTGCCATCTTAGGGCAGATGGGTACTGAAGCTTTCTTT
cdr3_aa: CAILGQMGTEAFF

j_call: TRBJ1-5
v_call: TRBV6-5
d_call: NA
clone_size: NA
cdr3_nt: TGTGCCAGCAGTTACTCCGGAGGGGTCGACAATCAGCCCCAGCATTTT
cdr3_aa: CASSYSGGVDNQPQHF

j_call: TRBJ1-1
v_call: TRBV5-1
d_call: TRBD1
clone_size: few
cdr3_nt: TGCGCCACCTCTCCTTCTCAGGGGGGGAACACTGAAGCTTTCTTT
cdr3_aa: CATSPSQGGNTEAFF

j_call: TRBJ2-3
v_call: TRBV7-3
d_call: NA
clone_size: few
cdr3_nt: TGTGCCAGCAGCCCCAACCCTGGAGGAAGGGGCACAGATACGCAGTATTTT
cdr3_aa: CASSPNPGGRGTDTQYF

j_call: TRBJ2-3
v_call: TRBV7-6
d_call: TRBD2
clone_size: NA
cdr3_nt: TGTGCCAGCAGCCACGCGGCGGTAGCGGGGCCCACAGATACGCAGTATTTT
cdr3_aa: CASSHAAVAGPTDTQYF

j_call: TRBJ2-5
v_call: TRBV27
d_call: TRBD1
clone_size: few
cdr3_nt: TGTGCCAGCAGTTTTAACAGGGGGGAAGAGACCCAGTACTTC
cdr3_aa: CASSFNRGEETQYF

j_call: TRBJ2-1
v_call: TRBV3-1
d_call: TRBD2
clone_size: NA
cdr3_nt: TGTGCCAGCAGCCGTCCAGCGGGAGGGCCGGGGAATGAGCAGTTCTTC
cdr3_aa: CASSRPAGGPGNEQFF

j_call: TRBJ2-1
v_call: TRBV20-1
d_call: NA
clone_size: many
cdr3_nt: TGCAGTGCTAGAGATAGCTACAATGAGCAGTTCTTC
cdr3_aa: CSARDSYNEQFF

j_call: TRBJ2-3
v_call: TRBV12-3/TRBV12-4
d_call: NA
clone_size: few
cdr3_nt: TGTGCCAGCAGTCTTGGGTTTGCAACAGGGTCGACAGATACGCAGTATTTT
cdr3_aa: CASSLGFATGSTDTQYF

j_call: TRBJ2-7
v_call: TRBV7-9
d_call: TRBD1
clone_size: NA
cdr3_nt: TGTGCCAGCAGCTTAGGGGCAGGGGGTGGAGGCGAGCAGTACTTC
cdr3_aa: CASSLGAGGGGEQYF

j_call: TRBJ2-2
v_call: TRBV12-3/TRBV12-4
d_call: NA
clone_size: many
cdr3_nt: TGTGCCAGCAGTTTAGCTAGTCCGAACACCGGGGAGCTGTTTTTT
cdr3_aa: CASSLASPNTGELFF

j_call: TRBJ1-5
v_call: TRBV12-3/TRBV12-4
d_call: NA
clone_size: few
cdr3_nt: TGTGCCAGCAGTTTAAGGGTGGCGGGGGGCGGGCAGCCCCAGCATTTT
cdr3_aa: CASSLRVAGGGQPQHF

j_call: TRBJ2-1
v_call: TRBV11-3
d_call: TRBD1
clone_size: once
cdr3_nt: TGTGCCAGCAGCCCGGGGACAGGGATAGGGAGCAATGAGCAGTTCTTC
cdr3_aa: CASSPGTGIGSNEQFF

j_call: TRBJ1-4
v_call: TRBV9
d_call: TRBD1
clone_size: NA
cdr3_nt: TGTGCCAGCAGCGTAGAGGGACAGCCTAATGAAAAACTGTTTTTT
cdr3_aa: CASSVEGQPNEKLFF

j_call: TRBJ2-3
v_call: TRBV27
d_call: NA
clone_size: NA
cdr3_nt: TGTGCCAGCAGGAATCAGGATTCCACAGATACGCAGTATTTT
cdr3_aa: CASRNQDSTDTQYF